The clone carrying this T cell receptor beta chain was found many times. What it recognizes is unknown. The record originates from a study of CD8 T cells in ankylosing spondylitis. Study-wide results and limits: Significant enrichment of disease-linked clones was reportedly seen in matched ankylosing spondylitis synovial fluid.

CDR3 length: 14 residues. V trimming: 5 bases; J trimming: 2 bases; junction bases outside the gene matches: 4. The TCR beta libraries were generated through quantitative 5'-RACE incorporating molecular barcodes. TCRdb independently ran MiXCR on the 5' RACE reads; one entry per CDR3 protein. The sample holds around 210,000 distinct CDR3 sequences, roughly 8.2% seen once. The material sequenced was blood, either unsorted or a sorted T cell fraction (not recorded which). This TCR came from a female donor with ankylosing spondylitis or in good health (not recorded which). The rearrangement links TRBV12-3 or TRBV12-4 to TRBJ1-2; 8 nucleotides line up with TRBD1. CDR3 sequence: CASSGGQANYGYTF. The CDR3 DNA reads TGTGCCAGCAGTGGGGGACAGGCGAACTATGGCTACACCTTC.